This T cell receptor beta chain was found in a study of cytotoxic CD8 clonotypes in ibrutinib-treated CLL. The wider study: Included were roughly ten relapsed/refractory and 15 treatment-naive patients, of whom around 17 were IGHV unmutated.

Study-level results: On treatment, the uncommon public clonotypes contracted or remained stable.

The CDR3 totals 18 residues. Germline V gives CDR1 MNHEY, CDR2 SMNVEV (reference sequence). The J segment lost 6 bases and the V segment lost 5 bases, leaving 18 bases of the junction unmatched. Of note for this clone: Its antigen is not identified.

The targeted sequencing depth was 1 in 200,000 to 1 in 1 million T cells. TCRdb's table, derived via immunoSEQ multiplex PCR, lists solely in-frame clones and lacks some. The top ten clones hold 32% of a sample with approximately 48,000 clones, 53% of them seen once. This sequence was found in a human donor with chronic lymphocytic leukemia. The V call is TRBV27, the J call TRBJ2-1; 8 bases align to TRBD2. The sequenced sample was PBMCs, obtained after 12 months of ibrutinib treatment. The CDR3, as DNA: TGTGCCAGCAGTGCGTCCCGACCCGGGACTAGGCGCGGCAATGAGCAGTTCTTC. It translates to CASSASRPGTRRGNEQFF.